This TCR beta chain comes out of a study of blood T cells in healthy people across ages. With a J-beta primer mix and a sample-barcoded 5' primer, a second PCR ran about 7 to 12 cycles. Each CDR3 protein is one row after TCRdb ran MiXCR on the 5' RACE reads. The data hold fewer than 750,000 distinct CDR3 sequences, with less than 60% observed a single time. Concerning this clonotype: The antigen is not known.

The CDR3 consists of 13 residues. Germline V CDR1 and CDR2: SGHVS, FQNEAQ. Trimming removed 5 bases at V and 11 bases at J, with 18 bases between. Findings and caveats of the study: Estimates of total diversity, which came from one million sequenced T cells, were considered to be underestimates.

The sequence was collected from a man at least 80 years old in good health. The V call is TRBV7-8, the J call TRBJ1-1, with D hard to call. The sample comprised blood. CDR3 residues: CASSVDIGYNAFF. The DNA for the CDR3 is TGTGCCAGCAGCGTCGATATAGGATATAACGCTTTCTTT.